This T cell receptor (beta chain) was identified in a study of blood T cell repertoires in COVID-19 (dated by TCRdb to 2020 to 2021). Study-wide context: Collaborator samples came from the United States, Italy and Spain and covered acute and convalescent phases of COVID-19. The material from the prospective study consisted of cDNA or gDNA derived from T cells, B-cell-depleted T cells, or PBMCs. Deeply sampled blood TCRbeta repertoires from subjects exposed to, actively infected with, or recovered from COVID-19 were included in the dataset. A freely available public database, intended as a resource for researchers studying the immune response to SARS-CoV-2, is where the repertoires were released. Samples were obtained from the ongoing ImmuneRACE study (first 160 participants) and from over 1,000 subjects provided by 6 global collaborators. The sample metadata nearly always contained a de-identified subject ID, COVID-19 status, age in years and sex. Where available, HLA class I and class II types were taken from metadata supplied by the sample provider and were not determined by assay-based typing.

Each collaborating institution followed its own protocols to collect whole blood in K2EDTA tubes. For TCRbeta analysis, collaborators shipped samples as frozen whole blood, isolated PBMCs, or DNA extracted from either of those sample types. Overall study outcomes, separate from this receptor: How much clinical and demographic metadata was included differed by source and by participant, and the metadata was provided uncurated.

TCRbeta CDR3 regions were amplified from genomic DNA by means of the immunoSEQ Assay, a bias-controlled multiplex PCR. The study's processing was this. Nucleated cell counts per sample were estimated from amplification of reference gene primers within the assay. Sequence reads were collapsed and filtered to measure the absolute abundance of every unique TCRbeta CDR3 rearrangement. For each sample, productive Simpson clonality was calculated by taking the square root of Simpson's diversity index across productive rearrangements. What TCRdb holds here is the immuneACCESS table cut down to in-frame rearrangements. Part of the clones is not present; checked against another copy, under half of the missing clones reflect an unresolved V gene, and the others are unexplained. Clone size and the V and J calls come from that table; the DNA yielded D and trimming. The sample data list some 30,000 clones, and 75% to 90% of these were observed just once. The ten biggest clones cover around half of the sample.

Spanning cysteine to phenylalanine, the CDR3 consists of 18 amino acids. The sequence is cut down to CDR3 DNA, 54 bases in frame from base 1. V ends up 5 bases short and J 0 bases short, with an unmatched junction base count of 7. The germline V gene gives CDR1 as SGHTA and CDR2 as FQGTGA. Points on this clone: Its specific antigen is unknown. No much larger clone is present one base from it, and per-base qualities are unavailable.

The V gene is TRBV7-3 and the J gene is TRBJ2-3; 14 middle bases align to TRBD2. The clonotype comes from a human donor with acute or convalescent COVID-19. The donor label of this sample is uncertain. Material for sequencing was peripheral blood. The sequenced DNA: TGTGCCAGCAGCCTGGGGACTAGCGGGAGAGTTAGCACAGATACGCAGTATTTT. It encodes CASSLGTSGRVSTDTQYF.